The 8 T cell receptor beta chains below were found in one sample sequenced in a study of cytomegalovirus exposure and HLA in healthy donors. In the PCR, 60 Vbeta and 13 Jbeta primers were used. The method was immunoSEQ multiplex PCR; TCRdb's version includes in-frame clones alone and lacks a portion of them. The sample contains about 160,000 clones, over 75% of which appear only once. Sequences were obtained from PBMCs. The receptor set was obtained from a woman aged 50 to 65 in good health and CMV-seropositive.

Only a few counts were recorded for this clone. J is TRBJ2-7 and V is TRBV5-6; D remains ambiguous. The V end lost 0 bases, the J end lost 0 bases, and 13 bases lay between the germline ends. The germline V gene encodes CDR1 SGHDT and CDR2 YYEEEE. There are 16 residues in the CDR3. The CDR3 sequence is CASSLAGRAVSYEQYF. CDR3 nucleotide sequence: TGTGCCAGCAGCTTGGCAGGCCGAGCAGTCTCCTACGAGCAGTACTTC.

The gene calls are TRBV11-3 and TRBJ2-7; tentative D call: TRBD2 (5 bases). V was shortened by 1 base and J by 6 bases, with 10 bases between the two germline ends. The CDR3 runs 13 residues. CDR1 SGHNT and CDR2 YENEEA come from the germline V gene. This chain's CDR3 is CASSLGGRGEQYF. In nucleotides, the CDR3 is TGTGCCAGCAGCTTAGGAGGTCGGGGCGAGCAGTACTTC.

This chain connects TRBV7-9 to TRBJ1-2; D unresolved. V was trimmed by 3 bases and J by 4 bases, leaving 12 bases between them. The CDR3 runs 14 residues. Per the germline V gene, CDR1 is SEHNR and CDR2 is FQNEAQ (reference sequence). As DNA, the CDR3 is TGTGCCAGCAGCTTGATGGGCAGCTTCTATGGCTACACCTTC. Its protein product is CASSLMGSFYGYTF.

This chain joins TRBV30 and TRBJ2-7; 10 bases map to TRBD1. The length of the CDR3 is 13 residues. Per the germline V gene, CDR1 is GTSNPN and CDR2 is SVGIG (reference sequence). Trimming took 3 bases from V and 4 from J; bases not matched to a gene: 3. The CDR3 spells CAWSSGQGYEQYF. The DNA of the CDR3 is TGTGCCTGGAGCTCGGGACAGGGGTACGAGCAGTACTTC.

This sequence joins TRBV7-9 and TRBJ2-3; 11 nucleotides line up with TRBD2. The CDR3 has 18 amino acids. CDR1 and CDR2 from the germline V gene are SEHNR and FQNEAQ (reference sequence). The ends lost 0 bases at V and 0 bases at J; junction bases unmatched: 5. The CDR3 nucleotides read TGTGCCAGCAGCTTAGCTGGGACTAGCGGAACTAGCACAGATACGCAGTATTTT. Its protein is CASSLAGTSGTSTDTQYF.

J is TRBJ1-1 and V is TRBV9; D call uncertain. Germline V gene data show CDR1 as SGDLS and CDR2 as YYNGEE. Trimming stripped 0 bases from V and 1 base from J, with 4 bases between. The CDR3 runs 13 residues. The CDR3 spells CASSVDGNTEAFF. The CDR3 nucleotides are TGTGCCAGCAGCGTAGACGGGAACACTGAAGCTTTCTTT. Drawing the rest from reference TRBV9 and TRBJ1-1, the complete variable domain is DSGVTQTPKHLITATGQRVTLRCSPRSGDLSVYWYQQSLDQGLQFLIQYYNGEERAKGNILERFSAQQFPDLHSELNLSSLELGDSALYFCASSVDGNTEAFFGQGTRLTVV.

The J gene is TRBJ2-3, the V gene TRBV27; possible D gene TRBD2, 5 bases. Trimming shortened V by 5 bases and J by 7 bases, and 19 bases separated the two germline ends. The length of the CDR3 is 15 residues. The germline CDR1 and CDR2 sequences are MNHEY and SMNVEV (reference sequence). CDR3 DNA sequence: TGTGCCAGCAGTCCGCGGGCCAAAAACCGCAATACGCAGTATTTT. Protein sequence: CASSPRAKNRNTQYF.

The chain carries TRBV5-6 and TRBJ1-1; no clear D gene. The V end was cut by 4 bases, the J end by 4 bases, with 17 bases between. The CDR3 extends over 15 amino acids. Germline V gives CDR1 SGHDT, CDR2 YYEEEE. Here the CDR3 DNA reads TGTGCCAGCAGCCTAGGACGTTCCCGGGGCACTGAAGCTTTCTTT. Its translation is CASSLGRSRGTEAFF.